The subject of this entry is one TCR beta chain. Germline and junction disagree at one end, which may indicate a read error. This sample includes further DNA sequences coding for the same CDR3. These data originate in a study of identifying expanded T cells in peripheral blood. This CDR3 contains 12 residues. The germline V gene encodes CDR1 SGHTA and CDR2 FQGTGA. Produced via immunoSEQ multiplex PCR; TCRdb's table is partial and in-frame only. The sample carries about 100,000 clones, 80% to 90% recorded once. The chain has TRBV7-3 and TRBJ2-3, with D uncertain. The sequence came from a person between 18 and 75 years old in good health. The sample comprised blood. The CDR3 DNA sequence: TGCGCCAGCAGCCCCAACGGAGATACGCAGTATTTT. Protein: CASSPNGDTQYF.